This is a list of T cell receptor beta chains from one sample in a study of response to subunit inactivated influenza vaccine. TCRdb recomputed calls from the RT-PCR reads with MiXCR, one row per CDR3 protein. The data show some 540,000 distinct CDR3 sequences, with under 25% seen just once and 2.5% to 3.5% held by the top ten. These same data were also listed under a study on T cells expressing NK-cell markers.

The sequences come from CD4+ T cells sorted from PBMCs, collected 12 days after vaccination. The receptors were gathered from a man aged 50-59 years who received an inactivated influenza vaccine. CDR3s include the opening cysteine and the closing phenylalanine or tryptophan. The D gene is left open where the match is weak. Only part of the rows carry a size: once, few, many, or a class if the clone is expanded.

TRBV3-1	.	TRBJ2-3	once	CASGLGFSSTDTQYF	TGTGCCAGCGGCTTGGGATTCTCGAGCACAGATACGCAGTATTTT
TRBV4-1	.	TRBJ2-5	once	CASSQDVTKQETQYF	TGCGCCAGCAGCCAAGATGTAACTAAACAAGAGACCCAGTACTTC
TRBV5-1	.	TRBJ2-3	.	CASSLAGRASTDTQYF	TGCGCCAGCAGCTTGGCCGGCAGGGCCTCCACAGATACGCAGTATTTT
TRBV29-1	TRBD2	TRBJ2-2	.	CSVESGGRAATGELFF	TGCAGCGTTGAATCTGGCGGGAGGGCCGCCACCGGGGAGCTGTTTTTT
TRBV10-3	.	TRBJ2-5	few	CAISRGSQETQYF	TGTGCCATCAGCCGGGGGAGTCAAGAGACCCAGTACTTC
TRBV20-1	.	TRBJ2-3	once	CSASERSVYTQYF	TGCAGTGCTAGCGAGAGGAGCGTTTATACGCAGTATTTT
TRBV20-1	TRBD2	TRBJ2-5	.	CSAAGLTQYF	TGCAGTGCTGCGGGACTAACACAGTACTTC
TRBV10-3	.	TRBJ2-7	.	CATILGAGSYEQYF	TGTGCCACCATCCTGGGAGCGGGTTCCTACGAGCAGTACTTC
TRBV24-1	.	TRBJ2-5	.	CATSVTGRETQYF	TGTGCCACCAGTGTAACAGGGAGAGAGACCCAGTACTTC
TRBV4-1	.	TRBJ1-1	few	CASSLMGGTEAFF	TGCGCCAGCAGCCTCATGGGGGGTACTGAAGCTTTCTTT
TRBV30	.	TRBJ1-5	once	CAWSGTSQPQHF	TGTGCCTGGAGCGGGACCAGCCAGCCCCAGCATTTT
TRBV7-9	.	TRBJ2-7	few	CASSFTGPTSGEQYF	TGTGCCAGCAGCTTTACGGGACCTACTTCAGGCGAGCAGTACTTC
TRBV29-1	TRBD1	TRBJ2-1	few	CSARDRGWNEQFF	TGCAGCGCTCGGGACAGGGGGTGGAATGAGCAGTTCTTC
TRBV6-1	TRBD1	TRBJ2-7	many	CASSRDRVSYEQYF	TGTGCCAGCAGCCGGGACAGGGTCTCCTACGAGCAGTACTTC
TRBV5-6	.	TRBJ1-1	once	CASSLEPTWEAQAFF	TGTGCCAGCAGCTTGGAACCCACTTGGGAGGCCCAAGCTTTCTTT
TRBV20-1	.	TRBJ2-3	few	CSAPGTVEFPDTQYF	TGCAGTGCGCCCGGGACCGTCGAGTTCCCAGATACGCAGTATTTT
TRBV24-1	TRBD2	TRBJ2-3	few	CATSDPTSGGTTDTQYF	TGTGCCACCAGTGACCCAACTAGCGGGGGGACCACAGATACGCAGTATTTT
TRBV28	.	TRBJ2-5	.	CASSPGGALKTQYF	TGTGCCAGCAGTCCAGGGGGGGCGCTGAAGACCCAGTACTTC
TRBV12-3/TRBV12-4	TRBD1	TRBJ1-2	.	CASSDDRVFAAMDLNYGYTF	TGTGCCAGCAGTGACGACAGGGTTTTTGCTGCAATGGACCTTAACTATGGCTACACCTTC
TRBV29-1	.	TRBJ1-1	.	CSVRRAKVPNTEAFF	TGCAGCGTACGAAGAGCGAAGGTGCCGAACACTGAAGCTTTCTTT
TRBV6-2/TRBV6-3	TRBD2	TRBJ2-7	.	CASSWPLRAGRPYEQYF	TGTGCCAGCAGTTGGCCCCTTCGAGCGGGAAGACCTTACGAGCAGTACTTC
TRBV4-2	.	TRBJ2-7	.	CASSQSSGATYEQYF	TGTGCCAGCAGCCAATCATCCGGGGCTACCTACGAGCAGTACTTC
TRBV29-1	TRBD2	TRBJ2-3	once	CSVRWGGTSTDTQYF	TGCAGCGTCCGCTGGGGAGGGACTAGCACAGATACGCAGTATTTT
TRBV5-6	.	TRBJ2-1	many	CASSLVQPNEQFF	TGTGCCAGCAGCTTGGTACAGCCCAATGAGCAGTTCTTC
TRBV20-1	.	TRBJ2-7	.	CSAPGRLTFDEQYF	TGCAGTGCTCCTGGACGGCTGACCTTCGACGAGCAGTACTTC
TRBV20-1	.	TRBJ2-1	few	CSAKSTEKSSYNEQFF	TGCAGTGCTAAGTCGACAGAGAAGAGCTCCTACAATGAGCAGTTCTTC
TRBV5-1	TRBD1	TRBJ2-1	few	CASSLEGTEYNEQFF	TGCGCCAGCAGCTTGGAAGGGACAGAGTACAATGAGCAGTTCTTC
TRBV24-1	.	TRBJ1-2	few	CATSDPTGFYGYTF	TGTGCCACCAGTGATCCCACAGGCTTCTATGGCTACACCTTC